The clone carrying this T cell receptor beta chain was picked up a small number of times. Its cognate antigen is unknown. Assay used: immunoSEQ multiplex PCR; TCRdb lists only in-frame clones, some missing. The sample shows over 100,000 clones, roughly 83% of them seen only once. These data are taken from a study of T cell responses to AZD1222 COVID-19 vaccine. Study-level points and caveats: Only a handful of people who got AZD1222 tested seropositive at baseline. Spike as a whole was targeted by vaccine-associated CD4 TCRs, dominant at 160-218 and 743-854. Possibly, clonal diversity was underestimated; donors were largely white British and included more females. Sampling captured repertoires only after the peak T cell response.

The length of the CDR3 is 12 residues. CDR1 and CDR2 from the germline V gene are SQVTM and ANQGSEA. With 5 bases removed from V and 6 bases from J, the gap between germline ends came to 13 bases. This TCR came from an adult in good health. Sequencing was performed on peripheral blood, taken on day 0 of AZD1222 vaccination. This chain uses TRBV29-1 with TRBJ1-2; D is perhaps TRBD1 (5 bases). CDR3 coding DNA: TGCAGCGTTTACGGGGCGGTTGATGGCTACACCTTC. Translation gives CSVYGAVDGYTF.